A selection of T cell receptor beta chains follows, all from one sample in a study of OX40 agonist ivuxolimab in advanced cancers. Clones were read by immunoSEQ multiplex PCR, and TCRdb kept only the in-frame ones, dropping some. The table includes nearly 50,000 clones, around nine tenths detected once. The material was CD4+ or CD8+ T cells sorted from blood, obtained in a trial of the OX40 agonist ivuxolimab. The receptors stem from an adult with an advanced solid tumor such as melanoma, head and neck, liver or kidney cancer. Each CDR3 is given with its conserved first and last residue. The order of the fields is V gene, D gene, J gene, clone size, CDR3 DNA, CDR3 protein. The D gene is left open where the match is weak. Rows give clone size only sometimes, using once, few, many, or a class for an expanded clone.

v_call: TRBV30; d_call: .; j_call: TRBJ2-2; clone_size: .; cdr3_nt: TGTGCCTGGATCCTCCCCCGGGGAGCTGTTTTT; cdr3_aa: CAWILPRGAVF
v_call: TRBV7-3; d_call: .; j_call: TRBJ2-7; clone_size: .; cdr3_nt: TGTGCCAGCAGCTTAGCGGCCTCCTACGAGCAGTACTTC; cdr3_aa: CASSLAASYEQYF
v_call: TRBV11-2; d_call: TRBD1; j_call: TRBJ2-5; clone_size: .; cdr3_nt: TGTGCCAGCAGCCGGGGACAGTTCCCAGGGACCCAGTACTTC; cdr3_aa: CASSRGQFPGTQYF
v_call: TRBV10-3; d_call: .; j_call: TRBJ1-1; clone_size: .; cdr3_nt: TGTGCCATCAGTGAGCCCGACAGGCGGGGTGCTTTCTTT; cdr3_aa: CAISEPDRRGAFF
v_call: TRBV19; d_call: .; j_call: TRBJ2-6; clone_size: .; cdr3_nt: TGTGCCAGTAGTATACCGCAGGGCTTGAGCGGGGCCAACGTCCTGACTTTC; cdr3_aa: CASSIPQGLSGANVLTF
v_call: TRBV4-2; d_call: TRBD2; j_call: TRBJ2-7; clone_size: .; cdr3_nt: TGTGCCAGCAGCCAAGGGACGGGTAGCGGGACCTACGAGCAGTACTTC; cdr3_aa: CASSQGTGSGTYEQYF
v_call: TRBV30; d_call: .; j_call: TRBJ2-3; clone_size: .; cdr3_nt: TGTGCCTGGAGCTTAGACCGCCCGGCAGATACGCAGTATTTT; cdr3_aa: CAWSLDRPADTQYF
v_call: TRBV11-2; d_call: TRBD1; j_call: TRBJ1-1; clone_size: few; cdr3_nt: TGTGCCAGCAGCACGGACAGGGTTACTGAAGCTTTCTTT; cdr3_aa: CASSTDRVTEAFF
v_call: TRBV19; d_call: .; j_call: TRBJ2-2; clone_size: .; cdr3_nt: TGTGCCAGTTCCGGACCTTTGAACACCGGGGAGCTGTTTTTT; cdr3_aa: CASSGPLNTGELFF
v_call: TRBV5-5; d_call: .; j_call: TRBJ1-5; clone_size: .; cdr3_nt: TGTGCCAGCAGCTTGGACAGGGCTCCGCCCCAGCATTTT; cdr3_aa: CASSLDRAPPQHF
v_call: TRBV10-2; d_call: .; j_call: TRBJ1-5; clone_size: few; cdr3_nt: TGCGCCAGCAGTGAGTATAGCAATCAGCCCCAGCATTTT; cdr3_aa: CASSEYSNQPQHF
v_call: TRBV25-1; d_call: .; j_call: TRBJ1-1; clone_size: .; cdr3_nt: TGTGCCAGCAGTTTCGGACGGGACACTGAAGCTTTCTTT; cdr3_aa: CASSFGRDTEAFF
v_call: TRBV5-1; d_call: TRBD1; j_call: TRBJ2-4; clone_size: .; cdr3_nt: TGCGCCAGCAGCTACCGGACAGGGGGTACGAACATTCAGTACTTC; cdr3_aa: CASSYRTGGTNIQYF
v_call: TRBV5-1; d_call: .; j_call: TRBJ1-2; clone_size: .; cdr3_nt: TGCGCCAGCAGCTTGGCGGGCTATGGCTACACCTTC; cdr3_aa: CASSLAGYGYTF
v_call: TRBV7-8; d_call: TRBD2; j_call: TRBJ2-7; clone_size: .; cdr3_nt: TGTGCCAGCAGCCCGAGGACCGCTAGCGGGAACGAGCAGTACTTC; cdr3_aa: CASSPRTASGNEQYF
v_call: TRBV5-8; d_call: .; j_call: TRBJ2-1; clone_size: .; cdr3_nt: TGTGCCAGCAGCTTGGACCCAGGGGTAACCAATGAGCAGTTCTTC; cdr3_aa: CASSLDPGVTNEQFF
v_call: TRBV5-1; d_call: TRBD1; j_call: TRBJ1-2; clone_size: .; cdr3_nt: TGCGCCAGCAGCTTCCTTCCCGGGACAGGGGGCTACACCTTC; cdr3_aa: CASSFLPGTGGYTF
v_call: TRBV29-1; d_call: TRBD1; j_call: TRBJ2-5; clone_size: .; cdr3_nt: TGCAGCGTACGGGACAGGGTCCGAGAGACCCAGTACTTC; cdr3_aa: CSVRDRVRETQYF
v_call: TRBV29-1; d_call: TRBD2; j_call: TRBJ2-7; clone_size: .; cdr3_nt: TGCAGCGTTGAGCTGGCGGGGGGATCCTACGAGCAGTACTTC; cdr3_aa: CSVELAGGSYEQYF
v_call: TRBV23-1; d_call: TRBD2; j_call: TRBJ2-5; clone_size: .; cdr3_nt: TGCGCCAGCAGTCACGGTGCGGAGGGGGTGCGGGAGGATGAGACCCAGTACTTC; cdr3_aa: CASSHGAEGVREDETQYF
v_call: TRBV4-1; d_call: .; j_call: TRBJ2-7; clone_size: .; cdr3_nt: TGCGCCAGCAGCCACCTGAGGGGCTCCTACGAGCAGTACTTC; cdr3_aa: CASSHLRGSYEQYF
v_call: TRBV6-6; d_call: .; j_call: TRBJ2-5; clone_size: .; cdr3_nt: TGTGCCAGCAGTTACTCGGGGATGCCTCAAGAGACCCAGTACTTC; cdr3_aa: CASSYSGMPQETQYF
v_call: TRBV11-2; d_call: TRBD2; j_call: TRBJ2-7; clone_size: .; cdr3_nt: TGTGCCAGCAGCTCCTCCCCGGGGATAGCGGGGTACGAGCAGTACTTC; cdr3_aa: CASSSSPGIAGYEQYF
v_call: TRBV5-1; d_call: TRBD1; j_call: TRBJ2-1; clone_size: .; cdr3_nt: TGCGCCAGCAGCACGGACAGGGGCTCCTACAATGAGCAGTTCTTC; cdr3_aa: CASSTDRGSYNEQFF
v_call: TRBV2; d_call: .; j_call: TRBJ2-7; clone_size: .; cdr3_nt: TGTGCCAGCAGTGAAGATTTGGCAGGAGAGCAGTACTTC; cdr3_aa: CASSEDLAGEQYF
v_call: TRBV15; d_call: .; j_call: TRBJ1-1; clone_size: .; cdr3_nt: TGTGCCACCAGCAGAGAGACGGGGGACACTGAAGCTTTCTTT; cdr3_aa: CATSRETGDTEAFF
v_call: TRBV5-1; d_call: .; j_call: TRBJ2-5; clone_size: few; cdr3_nt: TGCGCCAGCAGCTTGACAGGGCGAGAGACCCAGTACTTC; cdr3_aa: CASSLTGRETQYF
v_call: TRBV4-1; d_call: .; j_call: TRBJ2-3; clone_size: .; cdr3_nt: TGCGCCAGCAGCCAAGTAGGTCTAGGGGACACAGATACGCAGTATTTT; cdr3_aa: CASSQVGLGDTDTQYF
v_call: TRBV2; d_call: TRBD2; j_call: TRBJ2-3; clone_size: .; cdr3_nt: TGTGCCAGCGAAATACTAGCGGGAGGGCCTACGCAGTATTTT; cdr3_aa: CASEILAGGPTQYF
v_call: TRBV20-1; d_call: .; j_call: TRBJ2-7; clone_size: .; cdr3_nt: TGCAGTGCTAGTGGGTCCTACGAGCAGTACTTC; cdr3_aa: CSASGSYEQYF
v_call: TRBV11-3; d_call: TRBD1; j_call: TRBJ1-1; clone_size: .; cdr3_nt: TGTGCCAGCAGCCGACAGGGAGGGCCGAACACTGAAGCTTTCTTT; cdr3_aa: CASSRQGGPNTEAFF
v_call: TRBV6-5; d_call: .; j_call: TRBJ1-1; clone_size: few; cdr3_nt: TGTGCCAGCGATGGGGGCACTGAAGCTTTCTTT; cdr3_aa: CASDGGTEAFF
v_call: TRBV7-8; d_call: TRBD2; j_call: TRBJ2-7; clone_size: .; cdr3_nt: TGTGCCAGCAGCTTACTAGCGGGGTCCTACGAGCAGTACTTC; cdr3_aa: CASSLLAGSYEQYF
v_call: TRBV6-1; d_call: TRBD1; j_call: TRBJ2-7; clone_size: .; cdr3_nt: TGTGCCAGCAGTGCCCTACCGACAGGGGGCTACGAGCAGTACTTC; cdr3_aa: CASSALPTGGYEQYF
v_call: TRBV4-1; d_call: .; j_call: TRBJ2-7; clone_size: once; cdr3_nt: TGCGCCAGCAGCCCCCCGGAGGGGTTCCGCGAGCAGTACTTC; cdr3_aa: CASSPPEGFREQYF
v_call: TRBV23-1; d_call: TRBD2; j_call: TRBJ2-3; clone_size: .; cdr3_nt: TGCGCCAGCAGTTCCGGGAGGGAAGCAGATACGCAGTATTTT; cdr3_aa: CASSSGREADTQYF
v_call: TRBV30; d_call: TRBD2; j_call: TRBJ2-1; clone_size: few; cdr3_nt: TGTGCCTGGGCTAGCGGGACCACCTCCTACAATGAGCAGTTCTTC; cdr3_aa: CAWASGTTSYNEQFF
v_call: TRBV29-1; d_call: TRBD1; j_call: TRBJ1-3; clone_size: .; cdr3_nt: TGCAGCGTTGGGGACAGGGGGTCTGGAAACACCATATATTTT; cdr3_aa: CSVGDRGSGNTIYF
v_call: TRBV19; d_call: TRBD1; j_call: TRBJ1-1; clone_size: .; cdr3_nt: TGTGCCAGTAGTAGAGACAGGGGCACTGAAGCTTTCTTT; cdr3_aa: CASSRDRGTEAFF
v_call: TRBV4-1; d_call: TRBD2; j_call: TRBJ2-2; clone_size: .; cdr3_nt: TGCGCCAGCAGCGTGGGAGGGGCATTCGGGGAGCTGTTTTTT; cdr3_aa: CASSVGGAFGELFF
v_call: TRBV30; d_call: .; j_call: TRBJ2-7; clone_size: .; cdr3_nt: TGTGCCCCTCACGGCAGGGAGCCCCACTACTACGAGCAGTACTTC; cdr3_aa: CAPHGREPHYYEQYF
v_call: TRBV13; d_call: .; j_call: TRBJ1-2; clone_size: .; cdr3_nt: TGTGCCAGCAGCTTATATAATAACTATGGCTACACCTTC; cdr3_aa: CASSLYNNYGYTF
v_call: TRBV9; d_call: .; j_call: TRBJ2-3; clone_size: .; cdr3_nt: TGTGCCAGCACACGGGACTGGGTGGGAGATACGCAGTATTTT; cdr3_aa: CASTRDWVGDTQYF
v_call: TRBV6-5; d_call: TRBD1; j_call: TRBJ2-5; clone_size: .; cdr3_nt: TGTGCCAGCAGTTACTGGGGGACAGGGAGAGAGACCCAGTACTTC; cdr3_aa: CASSYWGTGRETQYF
v_call: TRBV5-1; d_call: .; j_call: TRBJ2-3; clone_size: .; cdr3_nt: TGCGCCAGCAGCCAGGATGCAGATACGCAGTATTTT; cdr3_aa: CASSQDADTQYF
v_call: TRBV5-4; d_call: .; j_call: TRBJ2-3; clone_size: once; cdr3_nt: TGTGCCAGCAGCTCCTGGGGCCCAGATACGCAGTATTTT; cdr3_aa: CASSSWGPDTQYF
v_call: TRBV5-1; d_call: .; j_call: TRBJ1-4; clone_size: few; cdr3_nt: TGCGCCAGCAGCCCGGGAGGCCGGGGGATTGATGAAAAACTGTTTTTT; cdr3_aa: CASSPGGRGIDEKLFF
v_call: TRBV18; d_call: TRBD1; j_call: TRBJ2-3; clone_size: .; cdr3_nt: TGTGCCAGCTCCCGGGACAGGGATGCGCAGTATTTT; cdr3_aa: CASSRDRDAQYF
v_call: TRBV28; d_call: .; j_call: TRBJ2-5; clone_size: .; cdr3_nt: TGTGCCAGCAGTTTATTAAGAGAGACCCAGTACTTC; cdr3_aa: CASSLLRETQYF
v_call: TRBV6-5; d_call: .; j_call: TRBJ2-5; clone_size: .; cdr3_nt: TGTGCCAGCAGTTACTCGTTTGCTCAAGAGACCCAGTACTTC; cdr3_aa: CASSYSFAQETQYF
v_call: TRBV7-8; d_call: .; j_call: TRBJ2-1; clone_size: .; cdr3_nt: TGTGCCAGCAGCTTAGCGGCGGTTAGCTCCTACAATGAGCAGTTCTTC; cdr3_aa: CASSLAAVSSYNEQFF